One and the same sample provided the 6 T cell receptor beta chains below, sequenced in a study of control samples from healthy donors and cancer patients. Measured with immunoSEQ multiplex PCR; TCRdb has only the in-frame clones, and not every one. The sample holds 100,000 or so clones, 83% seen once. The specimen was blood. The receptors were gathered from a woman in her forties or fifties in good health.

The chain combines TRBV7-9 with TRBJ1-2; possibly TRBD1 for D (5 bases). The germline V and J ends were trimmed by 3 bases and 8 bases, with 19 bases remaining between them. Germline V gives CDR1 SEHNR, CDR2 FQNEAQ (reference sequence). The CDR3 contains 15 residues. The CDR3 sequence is CASSFGPGVSEGYTF. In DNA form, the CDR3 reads TGTGCCAGCAGCTTTGGACCGGGGGTATCAGAAGGCTACACCTTC. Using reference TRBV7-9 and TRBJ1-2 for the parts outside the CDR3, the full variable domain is DTGVSQNPRHKITKRGQNVTFRCDPISEHNRLYWYRQTLGQGPEFLTYFQNEAQLEKSRLLSDRFSAERPKGSFSTLEIQRTEQGDSAMYLCASSFGPGVSEGYTFGSGTRLTVV.

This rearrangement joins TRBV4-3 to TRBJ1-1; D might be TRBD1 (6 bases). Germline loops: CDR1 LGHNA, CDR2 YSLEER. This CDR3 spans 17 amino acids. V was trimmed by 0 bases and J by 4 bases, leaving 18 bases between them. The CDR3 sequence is CASSQEGGQGFSTEAFF. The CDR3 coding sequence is TGCGCCAGCAGCCAAGAAGGCGGCCAGGGGTTTAGCACTGAAGCTTTCTTT.

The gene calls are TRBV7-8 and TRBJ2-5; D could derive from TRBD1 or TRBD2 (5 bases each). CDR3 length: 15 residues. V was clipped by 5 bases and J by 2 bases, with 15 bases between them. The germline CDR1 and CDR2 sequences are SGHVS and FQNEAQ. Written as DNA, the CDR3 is TGTGCCAGCAGCGCAACCCGGGACGGTCAAGAGACCCAGTACTTC. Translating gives CASSATRDGQETQYF.

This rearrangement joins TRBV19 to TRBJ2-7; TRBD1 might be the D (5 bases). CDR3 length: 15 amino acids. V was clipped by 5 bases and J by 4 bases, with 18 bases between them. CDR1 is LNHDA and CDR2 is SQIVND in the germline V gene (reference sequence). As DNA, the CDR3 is TGTGCCAGTAGTCCCCCAGGCGTAGCAGGGTACGAGCAGTACTTC. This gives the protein CASSPPGVAGYEQYF.

The CDR3 DNA reads as TGTGCCAGTAGTACACACCGTGGAACTGAAGCTTTCTTT. Translated, it gives CASSTHRGTEAFF. The V gene is TRBV19, the J gene TRBJ1-1; no reliable D call. This CDR3 region has 13 residues. Looked up from germline, CDR1 is LNHDA and CDR2 is SQIVND (reference sequence). Trimming removed 4 bases from V and 5 bases from J, with 11 bases in between. The variable domain in full, with the rest retrieved from reference TRBV19 and TRBJ1-1, is DGGITQSPKYLFRKEGQNVTLSCEQNLNHDAMYWYRQDPGQGLRLIYYSQIVNDFQKGDIAEGYSVSREKKESFPLTVTSAQKNPTAFYLCASSTHRGTEAFFGQGTRLTVV.

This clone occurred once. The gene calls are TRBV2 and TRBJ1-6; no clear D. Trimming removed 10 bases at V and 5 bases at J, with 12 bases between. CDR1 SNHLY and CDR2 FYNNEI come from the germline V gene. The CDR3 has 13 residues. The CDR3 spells CATRRANNSPLHF. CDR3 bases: TGTGCCACCAGGCGAGCGAATAATTCACCCCTCCACTTT.